The 22 T cell receptor beta chains below all came from one sample that was sequenced in a study of T-cell memory formation after mild COVID-19. MiXCR was run by TCRdb on the 5' RACE reads, yielding one entry per CDR3 protein. The sample has over 25,000 distinct CDR3 sequences, roughly 21% seen once. Sequences were obtained from PBMCs or a T cell subset sorted from them (not recorded which). These receptors were collected from an adult who had mild COVID-19 (a few samples of this study predate the infection). Cell type and time point are not known.

Ten or more counts support this clonotype. This sequence joins TRBV3-1 and TRBJ2-2, with D unresolved. Trimming took 2 bases from V and 6 from J, leaving 13 bases between them. The CDR3 totals 15 residues. Looked up from germline, CDR1 is LGHDT and CDR2 is YNNKEL (reference sequence). The CDR3 sequence is CASSQQNNRAGELFF. CDR3 sequence (DNA): TGTGCCAGCAGCCAACAAAATAACCGGGCCGGGGAGCTGTTTTTT.

This clonotype was picked up many times. The chain is built from TRBV5-1 and TRBJ2-5; D may be TRBD1 (7 bases). Trimming cost V 2 bases and J 5 bases, with 13 bases left between them. CDR1 is SGHRS and CDR2 is YFSETQ in the germline V gene. The CDR3 covers 14 residues. The CDR3 reads CASSFRGVEETQYF. CDR3 sequence (DNA): TGCGCCAGCAGCTTCAGGGGGGTTGAGGAGACCCAGTACTTC.

This clonotype was detected many times. The J gene is TRBJ1-1, the V gene TRBV3-1; no clear D gene. The V gene's germline CDR1 is LGHDT and CDR2 YNNKEL (reference sequence). V shed 1 base and J shed 0 bases, with 9 bases lying between them. This CDR3 has 15 amino acids. The CDR3 sequence: CASSQGSFLNTEAFF. CDR3 sequence (DNA): TGTGCCAGCAGCCAAGGGTCCTTTCTGAACACTGAAGCTTTCTTT.

V usage is TRBV7-6 and J usage is TRBJ1-4; D unresolved. The CDR3 contains 13 residues. Germline-derived CDR1 and CDR2 are SGHVS and FNYEAQ. V was clipped by 1 base and J by 8 bases, with 8 bases between them. The CDR3 DNA sequence: TGTGCCAGCAGCTTAGATTTCGGGGAAAAACTGTTTTTT. It encodes CASSLDFGEKLFF.

This clonotype was observed a single time. The V gene is TRBV4-3, the J gene TRBJ2-7; D gene uncertain. CDR1 is LGHNA, CDR2 YSLEER, per germline. The CDR3 extends over 14 amino acids. V was clipped by 0 bases and J by 2 bases, with 8 bases between them. CDR3 sequence reads: CASSQDSGPYEQYF. The DNA of the CDR3 is TGCGCCAGCAGCCAAGACTCAGGCCCCTACGAGCAGTACTTC.

This clonotype was detected many times. The chain has TRBV30 and TRBJ1-5; maybe TRBD1 (5 bases). V was shortened by 1 base and J by 4 bases, with 8 bases between the two germline ends. Germline CDR1 is GTSNPN and CDR2 is SVGIG (reference sequence). This CDR3 is built from 13 residues. The CDR3 region has the DNA TGTGCCTGGAGTGAGCAGGGAAATCAGCCCCAGCATTTT. Its protein is CAWSEQGNQPQHF.

Many counts were recorded for this clonotype. The gene calls are TRBV5-1 and TRBJ2-7, with 11 bases that match TRBD2. CDR3 length equals 15 residues. V dropped 4 bases and J dropped 11; count of bases not matched to a gene: 14. Germline CDR1 is SGHRS and CDR2 is YFSETQ. CDR3 amino acids: CASSPGTSGTLREYF. As DNA, the CDR3 is TGCGCCAGCAGCCCGGGGACTAGCGGAACACTCAGGGAGTACTTC. Variable domain in full (rest from reference TRBV5-1 and TRBJ2-7): KAGVTQTPRYLIKTRGQQVTLSCSPISGHRSVSWYQQTPGQGLQFLFEYFSETQRNKGNFPGRFSGRQFSNSRSEMNVSTLELGDSALYLCASSPGTSGTLREYFGPGTRLTVT.

This clonotype was found many times. The V gene is TRBV12-3 or TRBV12-4, the J gene TRBJ2-2; 7 nucleotides align to TRBD2. J gave up 0 bases and V 5 bases, and 3 bases lay outside the gene matches. The CDR3 contains 15 residues. The DNA of the CDR3 is TGTGCCAGCAGTAAGGGACTATCGAACACCGGGGAGCTGTTTTTT. This encodes CASSKGLSNTGELFF.

This clonotype was detected many times. The chain recombines TRBV2 with TRBJ1-4; 7 nucleotides line up with TRBD1. Germline CDR1 is SNHLY and CDR2 is FYNNEI. The trim removed 6 bases at V and 7 bases at J, leaving 8 bases unmatched. The CDR3 spans 14 residues. The CDR3 nucleotides are TGTGCCAGCAGAGACCGGACAGGTCTTGAAAAACTGTTTTTT. The encoded protein is CASRDRTGLEKLFF.

This clonotype was found many times. This chain connects TRBV12-3 or TRBV12-4 to TRBJ2-3, with D perhaps TRBD2 (6 bases). V lost 6 bases to trimming and J lost 8 bases, with 12 bases between them. The CDR3 contains 12 residues. CDR3 residues: CASREGSLTQYF. CDR3 in DNA: TGTGCCAGCAGGGAGGGGAGCCTTACGCAGTATTTT.

Turning to this clonotype: Being one base from a much bigger clone, this may be a read error. The V and J genes are TRBV3-1 and TRBJ2-6; perhaps TRBD2 as D (6 bases). Germline CDR1 and CDR2: LGHDT and YNNKEL (reference sequence). The CDR3 spans 17 residues. The CDR3 DNA is TGTGCCAGCAGCCCACAGGCGGGGCGATCTGAGGCCAACGTCCTGACTTTC. This encodes CASSPQAGRSEANVLTF. The variable domain in full, completed from reference TRBV3-1 and TRBJ2-6, reads DTAVSQTPKYLVTQMGNDKSIKCEQNLGHDTMYWYKQDSKKFLKIMFSYNNKELIINETVPNRFSPKSPDKAHLNLHINSLELGDSAVYFCASSPQAGRSEANVLTFGAGSRLTVL.

This clonotype was seen at least ten times. The chain recombines TRBV11-2 with TRBJ2-7; 11 bases agree with TRBD2. Germline lookup yields CDR1 SGHAT and CDR2 FQNNGV. The V gene end was trimmed by 6 bases and the J gene end by 5 bases; junction bases not matched to a gene: 9. The CDR3 is made up of 15 amino acids. Written as DNA, the CDR3 is TGTGCCAGCAGAGGCATAGCGGGAGGGCCCCACGAGCAGTACTTC. Encoded protein: CASRGIAGGPHEQYF.

This clonotype was counted a few times. CDR3 sequence reads: CASSLEPSSGNTIYF. DNA for the CDR3: TGTGCCAGCAGCTTGGAGCCAAGCTCTGGAAACACCATATATTTT. This chain uses TRBV5-4 with TRBJ1-3; D unresolved. The CDR3 is 15 residues long. V dropped 0 bases and J dropped 0 bases, with 7 bases sitting between them. Germline values: CDR1 SGHNT, CDR2 YYREEE (reference sequence).

This clonotype was picked up many times. The J gene is TRBJ1-1, the V gene TRBV25-1; possibly TRBD1 for D (6 bases). V lost 1 base and J lost 4, with 16 bases in between. The germline V gene has CDR1 MGHDK and CDR2 SYGVNS. The CDR3 has 16 amino acids. CDR3 amino acids: CASSEFEGGRGTEAFF. The CDR3 DNA reads TGTGCCAGCAGTGAATTTGAGGGGGGGAGAGGCACTGAAGCTTTCTTT.

This clonotype came up many times. The chain uses TRBV7-2 and TRBJ2-3; possibly TRBD1 for D (8 bases). Between the trimmed V and J ends, which lost 2 bases and 5 bases, there was a span of 14 bases. The CDR3 extends over 15 amino acids. Germline V CDR1 and CDR2: SGHTA, FQGNSA. DNA for the CDR3: TGTGCCAGCAGCTTAATCAACAGGGGGGGAGATACGCAGTATTTT. Translated, it gives CASSLINRGGDTQYF. The full variable domain, its missing parts supplied by reference TRBV7-2 and TRBJ2-3, is GAGVSQSPSNKVTEKGKDVELRCDPISGHTALYWYRQSLGQGLEFLIYFQGNSAPDKSGLPSDRFSAERTGGSVSTLTIQRTQQEDSAVYLCASSLINRGGDTQYFGPGTRLTVL.

In DNA, the CDR3 is TGCGCCAGCAGCCAAGATCTTCCCCGGGACTGGTACACAGATACGCAGTATTTT. Amino acid sequence: CASSQDLPRDWYTDTQYF. The chain combines TRBV4-3 with TRBJ2-3; tentative D call: TRBD2 (6 bases). Looked up from germline, CDR1 is LGHNA and CDR2 is YSLEER. This CDR3 has 18 residues. V dropped 0 bases and J dropped 2 bases, with 18 bases sitting between them.

This clonotype was seen many times. The rearrangement joins TRBV5-1 to TRBJ1-2; the D is unclear. The ends were cut back, 3 bases at V and 4 bases at J, with 16 bases in the middle. Per germline, CDR1 SGHRS and CDR2 YFSETQ. This CDR3 contains 15 residues. CDR3 sequence: CASSSDPDSGYGYTF. In DNA form, the CDR3 reads TGCGCCAGCAGCTCGGACCCTGACTCGGGCTATGGCTACACCTTC.

The rearrangement uses TRBV7-2 and TRBJ2-3; D is undetermined. The CDR3 spans 13 residues. CDR1 and CDR2 (germline): SGHTA, FQGNSA. The V end lost 7 bases, the J end lost 1 base, and 9 bases lay between the germline ends. Here the CDR3 reads CASKGRGTDTQYF. CDR3 nucleotides: TGTGCCAGCAAGGGTCGGGGCACAGATACGCAGTATTTT. The whole variable domain, filled in from reference TRBV7-2 and TRBJ2-3, reads GAGVSQSPSNKVTEKGKDVELRCDPISGHTALYWYRQSLGQGLEFLIYFQGNSAPDKSGLPSDRFSAERTGGSVSTLTIQRTQQEDSAVYLCASKGRGTDTQYFGPGTRLTVL.

This clonotype was detected a few times. The chain is built from TRBV12-3 or TRBV12-4 and TRBJ2-1, with D possibly matching TRBD2 (6 bases). CDR3 length: 16 residues. The V and J ends lost 3 bases and 5 bases respectively, with 17 bases between them. This CDR3 reads CASSFWSGRKDNEQFF. The CDR3, as DNA: TGTGCCAGCAGTTTTTGGAGCGGGCGCAAAGACAATGAGCAGTTCTTC.

This clonotype was seen only a few times. CDR3 sequence: CSVGGSMVTNEKLFF. In DNA, the CDR3 is TGCAGCGTTGGTGGGAGTATGGTAACTAATGAAAAACTGTTTTTT. V usage is TRBV29-1 and J usage is TRBJ1-4; D not resolved. V gave up 4 bases and J gave up 1 base, with 13 bases separating them. CDR3 size: 15 residues. Germline V CDR1 and CDR2: SQVTM, ANQGSEA.

This clonotype was found many times. The chain couples TRBV5-1 to TRBJ2-1; D is ambiguous. Trimming pared 0 bases from V and 6 bases from J, leaving 16 bases between. This CDR3 comprises 16 residues. Germline values: CDR1 SGHRS, CDR2 YFSETQ. CDR3 coding DNA: TGCGCCAGCAGCTTGGATGCTTACCCGGCCAGCAATGAGCAGTTCTTC. This gives the protein CASSLDAYPASNEQFF.

This clonotype was recorded at least ten times. The chain couples TRBV27 to TRBJ2-3, with D possibly TRBD1 on 6 matching bases. The germline V gene has CDR1 MNHEY and CDR2 SMNVEV (reference sequence). Trimming removed 2 bases from V and 7 bases from J, with 13 bases in between. The CDR3 is made up of 14 amino acids. CDR3: CASSLGDTKYTQYF. The CDR3 DNA sequence: TGTGCCAGCAGTTTAGGGGACACCAAATATACGCAGTATTTT.